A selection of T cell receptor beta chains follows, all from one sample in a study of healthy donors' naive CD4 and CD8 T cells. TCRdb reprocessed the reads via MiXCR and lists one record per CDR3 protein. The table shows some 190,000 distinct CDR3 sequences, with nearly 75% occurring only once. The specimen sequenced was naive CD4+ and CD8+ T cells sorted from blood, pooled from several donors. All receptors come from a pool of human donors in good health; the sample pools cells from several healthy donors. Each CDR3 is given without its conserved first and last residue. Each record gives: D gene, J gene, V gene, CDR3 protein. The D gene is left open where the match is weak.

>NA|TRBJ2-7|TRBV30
AWSVLKVEQY
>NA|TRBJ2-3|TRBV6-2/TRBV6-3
ASSWGTDTQY
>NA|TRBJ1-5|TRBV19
ASSMGEGGQPQH
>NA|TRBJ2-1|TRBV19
ASSSGFHEQF
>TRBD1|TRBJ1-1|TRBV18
ASSLDRVLFWNAEAF
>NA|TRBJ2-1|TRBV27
ASVWSNEQF
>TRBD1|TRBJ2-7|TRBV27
ASSPLYEQGIYEQY
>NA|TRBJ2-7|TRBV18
ASSPRQGIGAYEQY
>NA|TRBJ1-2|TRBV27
ASSFLEGVSGYT
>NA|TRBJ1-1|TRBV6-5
ASSYSSGRTGYTEAF
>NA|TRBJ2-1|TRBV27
ASSRFFVNNEQF
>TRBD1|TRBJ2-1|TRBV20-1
SATSPGQGASYNEQF
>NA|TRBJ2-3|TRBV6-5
ASSYGSTDTQY
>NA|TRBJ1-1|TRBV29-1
SVELALNTEAF
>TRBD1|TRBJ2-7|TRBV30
AWSGDRGKGEQY
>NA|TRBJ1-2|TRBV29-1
SVVSGADGYT
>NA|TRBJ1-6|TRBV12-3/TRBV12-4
ASSPVAGMAENSPLH
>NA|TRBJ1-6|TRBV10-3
AISTDGGSSPLH
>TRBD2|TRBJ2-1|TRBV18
ASSPLELAGVYNEQF
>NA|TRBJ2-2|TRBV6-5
ASSSGTHTGELF
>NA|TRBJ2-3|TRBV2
ASSEMGPDTQY
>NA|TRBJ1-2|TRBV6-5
ASRTPGQYGYT
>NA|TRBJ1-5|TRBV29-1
SVEITNPGPQH
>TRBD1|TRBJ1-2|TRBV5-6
ASSLWDRSLYGYT
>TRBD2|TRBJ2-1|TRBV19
ASSSPASGRPNEQL
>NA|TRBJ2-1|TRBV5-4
ASSLGSPALIGNEQF
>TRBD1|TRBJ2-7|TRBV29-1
SVRQGHTYEQY
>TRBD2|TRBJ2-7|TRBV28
ASSLSLQGLAGDYEQY
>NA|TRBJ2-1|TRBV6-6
ASTLVSYNEQF
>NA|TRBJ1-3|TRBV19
ASSNPGRLSGNTIY
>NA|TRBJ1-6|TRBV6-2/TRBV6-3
ASSEALQVYNSPLH
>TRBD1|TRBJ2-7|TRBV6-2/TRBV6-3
ASSYFPGQGSDEQY
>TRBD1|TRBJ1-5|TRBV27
ASSLTGTGGRGQPQH
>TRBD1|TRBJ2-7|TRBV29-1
SVEGGPGQGASVDRGQY
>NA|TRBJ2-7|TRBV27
ASSPGFDSYEQY
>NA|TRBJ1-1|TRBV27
ASSFGSIGEGTEAF
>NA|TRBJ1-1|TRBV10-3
AIGSLGGNTEAF
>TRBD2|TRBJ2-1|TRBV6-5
ASSYSRLAGNNEQF
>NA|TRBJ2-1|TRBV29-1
SVAGTSSSYNEQF
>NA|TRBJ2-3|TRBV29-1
SVEPRYTDTQY
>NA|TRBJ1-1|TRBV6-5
ASSYKENTEAF
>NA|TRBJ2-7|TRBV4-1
ASSNRRDGGDEQY
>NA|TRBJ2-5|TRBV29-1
SVTRQAQETQY
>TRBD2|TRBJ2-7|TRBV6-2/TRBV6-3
ASKRRERSYEQY
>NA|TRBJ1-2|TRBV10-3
AISESMDKYGYT
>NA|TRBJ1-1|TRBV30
ARGVNTEAF
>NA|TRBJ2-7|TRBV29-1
SVRTVLLDEQY
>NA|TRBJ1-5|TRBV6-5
ASSYSGLRNQPQH
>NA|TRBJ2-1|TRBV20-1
SAARGYNEQF
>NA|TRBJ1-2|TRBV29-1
SAWDNNYGYT
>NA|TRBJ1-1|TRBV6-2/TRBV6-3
ATRRAGAPEAF
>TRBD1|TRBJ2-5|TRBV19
ASSDRGKETQY
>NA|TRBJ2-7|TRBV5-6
ASSHLRAIGFHEQY
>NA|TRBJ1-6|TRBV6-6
AARAELNNSPLH